A single sample is the source of the 18 T cell receptor beta chains below, sequenced in a study of PD-L1 blockade in urothelial cancer. The protocol was immunoSEQ multiplex PCR, while the TCRdb copy is restricted to in-frame clones and leaves out a portion. This table has more than 80,000 clones, 82% appearing once. The sequences come from PBMCs, collected around atezolizumab (anti-PD-L1) treatment. These TCRs come from a man in his 70s with urothelial cancer.

CDR3 sequence (DNA): TGTGCCAGCAGCTTAGCGAGTGTGCAGGGCAGGTCTGGTGGCTACACCTTC. As protein: CASSLASVQGRSGGYTF. This chain links TRBV7-9 with TRBJ1-2; a weak D match, TRBD1 (5 bases). Germline CDR1 reads SEHNR; CDR2 reads FQNEAQ (reference sequence). This CDR3 region has 17 residues. V dropped 0 bases and J dropped 7 bases, with 21 bases sitting between them.

In DNA, the CDR3 is TGTGCCAGCAGCTTGGGGAGGGGCATGAACACTGAAGCTTTCTTT. It translates to CASSLGRGMNTEAFF. The chain is built from TRBV5-4 and TRBJ1-1; tentative D call: TRBD1 (5 bases). This CDR3 is 15 amino acids long. Trimming shortened V by 0 bases and J by 0 bases, and 9 bases separated the two germline ends. Per germline, CDR1 SGHNT and CDR2 YYREEE (reference sequence).

The rearrangement joins TRBV5-5 to TRBJ2-3; 10 bases are shared with TRBD1. Germline CDR1 is SGHKS and CDR2 is YYEKEE (reference sequence). This CDR3 is 13 amino acids long. V was clipped by 4 bases and J by 8 bases; unmatched bases: 4. The CDR3 DNA reads as TGTGCCAGCAGCGGGACAGGGGACGGTACGCAGTATTTT. This codes for CASSGTGDGTQYF.

This sequence joins TRBV5-1 and TRBJ2-7; D remains ambiguous. The germline V gene has CDR1 SGHRS and CDR2 YFSETQ. Trimming stripped 0 bases from V and 5 bases from J, with 12 bases between. This CDR3 contains 14 residues. CDR3 coding DNA: TGCGCCAGCAGCTTGGGACAAGGCCTACACGAGCAGTACTTC. It is translated as CASSLGQGLHEQYF. Full variable domain (missing parts from reference TRBV5-1 and TRBJ2-7): KAGVTQTPRYLIKTRGQQVTLSCSPISGHRSVSWYQQTPGQGLQFLFEYFSETQRNKGNFPGRFSGRQFSNSRSEMNVSTLELGDSALYLCASSLGQGLHEQYFGPGTRLTVT.

The V gene is TRBV7-3, the J gene TRBJ2-1, with TRBD1 identical over 10 bases. V gave up 5 bases and J gave up 7 bases; unmatched junction bases: 11. This CDR3 has 16 amino acids. CDR1 is SGHTA and CDR2 is FQGTGA in the germline V gene. The CDR3 here is CASSLPGQGSHNEQFF. Written as DNA, the CDR3 is TGTGCCAGCAGCCTCCCGGGACAGGGGTCGCATAATGAGCAGTTCTTC.

The V gene is TRBV19, the J gene TRBJ1-5; D might be TRBD1 (5 bases). Germline values: CDR1 LNHDA, CDR2 SQIVND (reference sequence). The germline V and J ends were trimmed by 7 bases and 3 bases, with 13 bases remaining between them. The CDR3 has 14 amino acids. The CDR3 region is CASTPRGSNQPQHF. Written as DNA, the CDR3 is TGTGCCAGTACCCCCCGGGGGTCCAATCAGCCCCAGCATTTT.

This chain joins TRBV12-5 and TRBJ1-5; D is uncertain. The germline V and J ends were trimmed by 5 bases and 5 bases, with 7 bases remaining between them. Germline loops: CDR1 LGHNT, CDR2 FRNRAP. The CDR3 is 12 residues long. The CDR3 is CASGQYDQPQHF. The CDR3 DNA is TGTGCTAGTGGTCAGTACGATCAGCCCCAGCATTTT.

Comment on this clone: This specimen includes other DNA sequences encoding the same CDR3. The chain carries TRBV27 and TRBJ2-7; 11 bases are shared with TRBD2. V was pared by 9 bases and J by 0 bases, with 4 bases of the junction left unmatched. This CDR3 spans 14 amino acids. Germline V gives CDR1 MNHEY, CDR2 SMNVEV (reference sequence). CDR3 amino acids: CASQTSGSSYEQYF. The CDR3 DNA reads TGTGCCAGTCAAACTAGCGGGAGCTCCTACGAGCAGTACTTC.

This clone was counted only a few times. The DNA for the CDR3 is TGTGCCAGCAGCCAAGGACGGGAACCTGGAAACACCATATATTTT. Its protein is CASSQGREPGNTIYF. V is TRBV14 and J is TRBJ1-3; the D is unclear. V was pared by 1 base and J by 2 bases, with 9 bases between. This CDR3 is 15 amino acids long. Per germline, CDR1 SGHDN and CDR2 FVKESK.

The rearrangement uses TRBV2 and TRBJ2-1; 10 bases match TRBD1. The CDR3 consists of 14 residues. The trim removed 7 bases at V and 6 bases at J, leaving 6 bases unmatched. Germline CDR1 SNHLY, CDR2 FYNNEI. The CDR3 loop reads CASKMDRGGNEQFF. Written as DNA, the CDR3 is TGTGCCAGCAAGATGGACAGGGGGGGCAATGAGCAGTTCTTC.

This sequence joins TRBV5-4 and TRBJ1-2; unclear D gene. The germline V gene encodes CDR1 SGHNT and CDR2 YYREEE (reference sequence). The CDR3 spans 13 residues. Trimming left V 0 bases short and J 5 bases short, with 8 bases between. The CDR3 region is CASSLASVYGYTF. The CDR3, as DNA: TGTGCCAGCAGCTTGGCCTCGGTTTATGGCTACACCTTC. The variable domain in full, completed from reference TRBV5-4 and TRBJ1-2, reads ETGVTQSPTHLIKTRGQQVTLRCSSQSGHNTVSWYQQALGQGPQFIFQYYREEENGRGNFPPRFSGLQFPNYSSELNVNALELDDSALYLCASSLASVYGYTFGSGTRLTVV.

The rearrangement joins TRBV5-1 to TRBJ2-1; no definite D call. Per the germline V gene, CDR1 is SGHRS and CDR2 is YFSETQ. V was clipped by 5 bases and J by 3 bases, with 18 bases between them. The CDR3 runs 16 residues. The CDR3 loop reads CASSSDSRRDYNEQFF. The CDR3 nucleotides read TGCGCCAGCAGTTCCGACTCTCGAAGAGACTACAATGAGCAGTTCTTC.

Details on this clone: A much larger clone differs from this one at a single base, so this may be a read error. The chain has TRBV6-5 and TRBJ1-4; D gene ambiguous. The V end was cut by 6 bases, the J end by 5 bases, with 10 bases between. The germline gives CDR1 MNHEY, CDR2 SVGAGI. The CDR3 runs 13 residues. The CDR3 nucleotides read TGTGCCAGCAGCTCGCGGTTAAATGAAAAACTGTTTTTT. The encoded protein is CASSSRLNEKLFF.

For the CDR3, the DNA is TGTGCCAGCAGCTTACAGGGGGCGACTGCCGGGGCCAACGTCCTGACTTTC. This translates into CASSLQGATAGANVLTF. The chain is built from TRBV7-2 and TRBJ2-6; 8 positions agree with TRBD1. This CDR3 comprises 17 residues. Germline V lookup: CDR1 SGHTA, CDR2 FQGNSA. Trimming at V came to 2 bases and at J to 4 bases, leaving 7 bases not matched to a gene.

The V gene is TRBV5-1, the J gene TRBJ2-1, with D perhaps TRBD2 (6 bases). There are 16 residues in the CDR3. Trimming shortened V by 2 bases and J by 2 bases, and 14 bases separated the two germline ends. Germline-derived CDR1 and CDR2 are SGHRS and YFSETQ. The CDR3 reads CASSLLARAAYNEQFF. DNA for the CDR3: TGCGCCAGCAGCTTACTAGCCCGGGCGGCCTACAATGAGCAGTTCTTC.

This chain connects TRBV19 to TRBJ1-2; 9 nucleotides line up with TRBD1. The V gene's germline CDR1 is LNHDA and CDR2 SQIVND (reference sequence). The CDR3 sequence is 14 residues long. The junction had 3 bases not matched to a gene; V was cut back by 7 bases and J by 0 bases. DNA of the CDR3: TGTGCCAGTAACCGGGACAGGGCTAACTATGGCTACACCTTC. It is translated as CASNRDRANYGYTF.

The chain has TRBV11-2 and TRBJ1-1; D call uncertain. The CDR3 is 14 residues long. The germline V gene encodes CDR1 SGHAT and CDR2 FQNNGV. V shed 0 bases and J shed 1 base, with 6 bases lying between them. The chain's CDR3 is CASSLDSSNTEAFF. CDR3 coding DNA: TGTGCCAGCAGCTTAGACAGTTCGAACACTGAAGCTTTCTTT.

This clone was counted between two and nine times. The CDR3 protein is CASSLAGGVGYTF. The CDR3 DNA reads TGTGCCAGCAGCTTAGCGGGCGGGGTTGGCTACACCTTC. This sequence joins TRBV7-9 and TRBJ1-2, with D unresolved. CDR3 length equals 13 residues. V was cut by 0 bases and J by 7 bases, with 9 bases left in between. The germline V gene encodes CDR1 SEHNR and CDR2 FQNEAQ (reference sequence).